This T cell receptor (beta chain) was recovered during a study of blood T cell repertoires in COVID-19. Per the authors' pipeline: The authors estimated nucleated cell counts from reference gene primer amplification. Data came from immunoSEQ multiplex PCR; TCRdb stores just in-frame clones and leaves some out. That table furnishes V, J and clone size, whereas the DNA furnished D and trimming. The sample carries about 190,000 clones, 75% to 90% recorded once. The CDR3 runs 15 residues. Trimming removed 2 bases at V and 0 bases at J, with 8 bases between. CDR1 and CDR2 (germline): GTSNPN, SVGIG (reference sequence).

This sequence was found in a man between 40 and 49 years old with acute or convalescent COVID-19. The chain is built from TRBV30 and TRBJ2-6; D ambiguous. The sample taken for sequencing was peripheral blood. The CDR3 region has the DNA TGTGCCTGGAGTCTCGGTTTCTCTGGGGCCAACGTCCTGACTTTC. This gives the protein CAWSLGFSGANVLTF.